Shown below are 18 T cell receptor beta chains from a single sample sequenced in a study of PD-1 blockade in classical Hodgkin lymphoma. The protocol was immunoSEQ multiplex PCR, while the TCRdb copy is restricted to in-frame clones and leaves out a portion. The table includes 30,000 to 35,000 clones, approximately 85% detected once. Autologous stem cell transplantation was followed by relapse in every patient, and brentuximab vedotin exposure varied. The sample was peripheral blood mononuclear cells (PBMCs), taken at baseline. Every receptor here comes from a human donor with classical Hodgkin lymphoma.

The chain employs TRBV28 and TRBJ1-2; no definite D call. The CDR3 is 12 amino acids. The V and J ends lost 3 bases and 5 bases respectively, with 7 bases between them. Germline assignment: CDR1 MDHEN and CDR2 SYDVKM. CDR3 DNA: TGTGCCAGCAGTTTTCGTGAATATGGCTACACCTTC. It yields the protein CASSFREYGYTF.

The J gene is TRBJ2-7, the V gene TRBV12-1; the table's D call TRBD1 went unverified against the DNA. TRBV12-1 is assigned pseudogene status. The CDR3 contains 11 residues. Here the CDR3 reads CASSHSYEQYF. As DNA, the CDR3 is TGTGCCAGCAGCCACTCCTACGAGCAGTACTTC.

V is TRBV5-6 and J is TRBJ2-2, with TRBD1 matching over 9 bases. Germline V gene sequence: CDR1 SGHDT, CDR2 YYEEEE. V was pared by 1 base and J by 6 bases, with 4 bases of the junction left unmatched. The CDR3 extends over 15 amino acids. The CDR3 sequence is CASSLRQGEAGELFF. CDR3 coding DNA: TGTGCCAGCAGCTTGCGACAGGGGGAAGCCGGGGAGCTGTTTTTT.

The genes are TRBV2 and TRBJ1-6; D is ambiguous. This CDR3 region has 13 residues. Looked up from germline, CDR1 is SNHLY and CDR2 is FYNNEI. The V gene lost 8 bases and the J gene lost 6 bases, with 11 bases spanning the gap. The CDR3: CASGDVPNSPLHF. DNA for the CDR3: TGTGCCAGCGGCGACGTTCCTAATTCACCCCTCCACTTT.

This chain uses TRBV4-3 with TRBJ1-4; D is undetermined. The ends were cut back, 0 bases at V and 8 bases at J, with 7 bases in the middle. The CDR3 consists of 13 residues. CDR1 and CDR2 (germline): LGHNA, YSLEER. CDR3 residues: CASSQDPEEKLFF. The CDR3 DNA follows: TGCGCCAGCAGCCAAGATCCGGAGGAAAAACTGTTTTTT.

The chain combines TRBV6-5 with TRBJ2-2; D remains unclear. The CDR3 is 14 amino acids. The germline V and J ends were trimmed by 5 bases and 5 bases, with 12 bases remaining between them. Germline values: CDR1 MNHEY, CDR2 SVGAGI. The CDR3 here is CASSNPFGTGELFF. CDR3 bases: TGTGCCAGCAGTAACCCTTTTGGAACCGGGGAGCTGTTTTTT.

This clone was observed a single time. This chain connects TRBV28 to TRBJ1-2; D perhaps matches TRBD1 (5 bases). The ends were cut back, 3 bases at V and 4 bases at J, with 6 bases in the middle. The CDR3 extends over 12 amino acids. Germline V gene data show CDR1 as MDHEN and CDR2 as SYDVKM. CDR3 in amino acids: CASSLGVYGYTF. CDR3 coding DNA: TGTGCCAGCAGTTTGGGGGTCTATGGCTACACCTTC.

V usage is TRBV18 and J usage is TRBJ2-5; D is possibly TRBD1 or TRBD2 (6 bases each). The germline V gene has CDR1 KGHSH and CDR2 LQKENI. This CDR3 spans 16 amino acids. The V and J ends lost 6 bases and 4 bases respectively, with 21 bases between them. The CDR3 loop reads CASSFGGGLGGETQYF. CDR3 in DNA: TGTGCCAGCTCCTTCGGAGGGGGACTTGGGGGAGAGACCCAGTACTTC. Using reference TRBV18 and TRBJ2-5 for the parts outside the CDR3, the full variable domain is NAGVMQNPRHLVRRRGQEARLRCSPMKGHSHVYWYRQLPEEGLKFMVYLQKENIIDESGMPKERFSAEFPKEGPSILRIQQVVRGDSAAYFCASSFGGGLGGETQYFGPGTRLLVL.

The chain uses TRBV6-6 and TRBJ2-2; 7 bases match TRBD1. Trimming at V came to 6 bases and at J to 2 bases, leaving 3 bases not matched to a gene. Germline loops: CDR1 MNHNY, CDR2 SVGAGI (reference sequence). The CDR3 consists of 14 residues. This CDR3 is CASREGGNTGELFF. CDR3 sequence (DNA): TGTGCCAGCAGGGAAGGGGGCAACACCGGGGAGCTGTTTTTT.

V gene TRBV28 combines with J gene TRBJ1-5, with no clear D. The V gene's germline CDR1 is MDHEN and CDR2 SYDVKM. With 6 bases removed from V and 4 bases from J, the gap between germline ends came to 10 bases. This CDR3 is built from 13 residues. CDR3 sequence reads: CASSPPGNQPQHF. The CDR3 nucleotides read TGTGCCAGCAGCCCCCCTGGAAATCAGCCCCAGCATTTT. The full variable domain, in which reference TRBV28 and TRBJ1-5 provide the parts outside the CDR3, is DVKVTQSSRYLVKRTGEKVFLECVQDMDHENMFWYRQDPGLGLRLIYFSYDVKMKEKGDIPEGYSVSREKKERFSLILESASTNQTSMYLCASSPPGNQPQHFGDGTRLSIL.

J is TRBJ2-3 and V is TRBV5-1; no reliable D call. CDR3 length: 15 residues. From germline, CDR1 is SGHRS and CDR2 YFSETQ. The V end was cut by 2 bases, the J end by 1 base, with 11 bases between. CDR3 protein: CASSFLGLGTDTQYF. CDR3 nucleotides: TGCGCCAGCAGCTTTCTCGGGCTGGGCACAGATACGCAGTATTTT.

This clone was recorded a few times. V and J are TRBV2 and TRBJ1-5; 9 bases align to TRBD1. Germline V gives CDR1 SNHLY, CDR2 FYNNEI. The CDR3 is made up of 14 amino acids. V was pared by 7 bases and J by 5 bases, with 6 bases of the junction left unmatched. CDR3 protein: CASTRDRADQPQHF. CDR3 in DNA: TGTGCCAGCACTCGGGACAGGGCAGATCAGCCCCAGCATTTT.

This chain joins TRBV30 and TRBJ1-2; D remains ambiguous. The CDR3 extends over 11 amino acids. CDR1 and CDR2 from the germline V gene are GTSNPN and SVGIG (reference sequence). Trimming cost V 5 bases and J 4 bases, with 8 bases left between them. CDR3 protein: CAWGESYGYTF. CDR3 DNA sequence: TGTGCCTGGGGGGAATCCTATGGCTACACCTTC.

The chain couples TRBV28 to TRBJ1-2, with a possible D match to TRBD1 (5 bases). Germline CDR1 is MDHEN and CDR2 is SYDVKM. CDR3 size: 15 residues. V was cut by 5 bases and J by 2 bases, with 15 bases left in between. Here the CDR3 reads CASSPQGEGNYGYTF. The CDR3 region has the DNA TGTGCCAGCAGTCCCCAAGGGGAGGGGAACTATGGCTACACCTTC.

The chain couples TRBV5-5 to TRBJ2-7; D could derive from TRBD1 or TRBD2 (5 bases each). The germline V and J ends were trimmed by 5 bases and 0 bases, with 15 bases remaining between them. Looked up from germline, CDR1 is SGHKS and CDR2 is YYEKEE (reference sequence). The length of the CDR3 is 15 residues. The CDR3 spells CASRELGVPSYEQYF. The CDR3, as DNA: TGTGCCAGCAGAGAACTAGGGGTCCCCTCCTACGAGCAGTACTTC.

V is TRBV29-1 and J is TRBJ1-1; D perhaps matches TRBD1 (6 bases). Germline-derived CDR1 and CDR2 are SQVTM and ANQGSEA. This CDR3 contains 12 residues. Trimming shortened V by 6 bases and J by 3 bases, and 11 bases separated the two germline ends. The CDR3 region has the DNA TGCAGCGTACGGGACATCTACACTGAAGCTTTCTTT. This translates into CSVRDIYTEAFF.

The V gene is TRBV7-2, the J gene TRBJ1-6; D ambiguous. Deletions cut 0 bases from V and 0 bases from J, with 9 bases between. CDR1 and CDR2 (germline): SGHTA, FQGNSA. The CDR3 has 17 residues. The CDR3 loop reads CASSLARVSSYNSPLHF. CDR3 DNA sequence: TGTGCCAGCAGCTTAGCGAGGGTGAGCTCCTATAATTCACCCCTCCACTTT.

CDR3 amino acids: CASRPQGQGAYEQYF. CDR3 nucleotides: TGTGCCAGCAGGCCCCAAGGGCAGGGGGCCTACGAGCAGTACTTC. V is TRBV6-6 and J is TRBJ2-5; TRBD1 matches at 7 bases. The last part of the DNA fits TRBJ2-7 better; the J call may be wrong. The CDR3 loop spans 15 amino acids. The germline V gene has CDR1 MNHNY and CDR2 SVGAGI (reference sequence).